The clone carrying this T cell receptor beta chain was counted a few times. The data derive from a study of T-cell reconstitution after alpha-beta-depleted transplantation in children. Unique molecular identifiers tagged the TCRbeta library. Via MiXCR, TCRdb re-called the PCR reads, giving one row per CDR3 protein. This table has about 600,000 distinct CDR3 sequences, under 12% appearing once. CDR1 and CDR2 from the germline V gene are SGHTA and FQGNSA. J was trimmed by 7 bases and V by 5 bases; bases with no gene match: 9. There are 15 residues in the CDR3. The V call is TRBV7-2, the J call TRBJ2-1; 9 bases are shared with TRBD1. This sequence originates from a human donor who donated a stem cell graft to a child with acute myeloid leukemia. The sequenced sample was PBMCs from the stem cell graft donor, obtained from the stem cell graft. Here the CDR3 reads CASSPQQGARNEQFF. Written as DNA, the CDR3 is TGTGCCAGCAGCCCACAACAGGGGGCGCGGAATGAGCAGTTCTTC. The variable domain in full, completed from reference TRBV7-2 and TRBJ2-1, reads GAGVSQSPSNKVTEKGKDVELRCDPISGHTALYWYRQSLGQGLEFLIYFQGNSAPDKSGLPSDRFSAERTGGSVSTLTIQRTQQEDSAVYLCASSPQQGARNEQFFGPGTRLTVL.